The entry that follows covers one TCR beta chain sequence. Its antigen is still unknown. The sample belongs to a study of cytomegalovirus exposure and HLA in healthy donors. Across the study: Within the Caucasian-associated ancestry cluster were 81% of the approximately 400 genotyped donors. Overall study findings and caveats: TRBV6-2, TRBV6-3 and some other V segments were excluded as indistinguishable. In a later analysis, a genetic analysis reported fewer productive-TCR N-insertions in an Asian-associated ancestry cluster than the cohort average.

The PCR contained 60 Vbeta and 13 Jbeta primers. Sequenced by immunoSEQ multiplex PCR; TCRdb stores in-frame clones only, minus some. The data show over 100,000 clones, 55% to 70% seen once. Germline V gene sequence: CDR1 SEHNR, CDR2 FQNEAQ (reference sequence). Trimming took 4 bases from V and 5 from J; bases not matched to a gene: 7. The CDR3 length is 14 residues. Sequencing input: PBMCs. This chain joins TRBV7-9 and TRBJ2-5, with 7 bases aligning to TRBD2. The TCR originated in a woman in her 30s in good health and CMV-seronegative. DNA for the CDR3: TGTGCCAGCAGCTCGACTAGCAGGCTGGAGACCCAGTACTTC. Translating it yields CASSSTSRLETQYF.